This entry lists 8 T cell receptor beta chains sequenced from one sample in a study of blood T cell repertoires in COVID-19. Data came from immunoSEQ multiplex PCR; TCRdb stores just in-frame clones and leaves some out. Of 100,000 or so clones in the sample, roughly 90% were seen once. The sample comprised peripheral blood. The source of these receptors is a human donor with acute or convalescent COVID-19. The donor label of this sample is uncertain.

This chain uses TRBV29-1 with TRBJ2-1; D is possibly TRBD2 (6 bases). The CDR3 has 13 amino acids. The V gene lost 8 bases and the J gene lost 7 bases, with 18 bases spanning the gap. In germline, CDR1 is SQVTM, CDR2 ANQGSEA. DNA of the CDR3: TGCAGCTTTGTGGGATCCCGGGGGAATGAGCAGTTCTTC. Translating gives CSFVGSRGNEQFF.

This sequence joins TRBV5-4 and TRBJ2-1, with 9 bases matching TRBD2. CDR3 length equals 16 residues. V lost 2 bases and J lost 9; bases outside the gene matches: 12. The germline gives CDR1 SGHNT, CDR2 YYREEE (reference sequence). This chain's CDR3 is CASSFDSAREGSEQFF. Here the CDR3 DNA reads TGTGCCAGCAGCTTTGATTCCGCGCGGGAGGGGTCTGAGCAGTTCTTC.

This chain links TRBV6-2 or TRBV6-3 with TRBJ1-2; 9 bases fit TRBD1. The CDR3 loop spans 15 amino acids. In germline, CDR1 is MNHEY, CDR2 SVGEGT. J was trimmed by 5 bases and V by 2 bases; bases with no gene match: 6. The CDR3 sequence: CASSYTQGAYYGYTF. CDR3 nucleotides: TGTGCCAGCAGTTACACACAGGGGGCTTATTATGGCTACACCTTC.

This clone was seen just once. J is TRBJ2-3 and V is TRBV28; TRBD2 aligns across 8 bases. The V gene end was trimmed by 6 bases and the J gene end by 6 bases; junction bases not matched to a gene: 5. Germline V gives CDR1 MDHEN, CDR2 SYDVKM. The length of the CDR3 is 13 residues. The CDR3 bases are TGTGCCAGCAGGGCGGGGGGTTTGGATACGCAGTATTTT. Its translation: CASRAGGLDTQYF. Based on the CDR3 plus reference TRBV28 and TRBJ2-3, the full variable domain is DVKVTQSSRYLVKRTGEKVFLECVQDMDHENMFWYRQDPGLGLRLIYFSYDVKMKEKGDIPEGYSVSREKKERFSLILESASTNQTSMYLCASRAGGLDTQYFGPGTRLTVL.

The chain uses TRBV28 and TRBJ1-2; D ambiguous. Trimming stripped 5 bases from V and 0 bases from J, with 10 bases between. The CDR3 consists of 14 residues. Germline CDR1 and CDR2: MDHEN and SYDVKM. Here the CDR3 reads CASSPPLTNYGYTF. The CDR3 DNA reads TGTGCCAGCAGTCCCCCCCTTACTAACTATGGCTACACCTTC.

V and J are TRBV11-3 and TRBJ2-3, with 14 bases aligning to TRBD2. The CDR3 is made up of 16 amino acids. Trimming took 5 bases from V and 3 from J; bases not matched to a gene: 4. The V gene's germline CDR1 is SGHNT and CDR2 YENEEA. CDR3 in amino acids: CASSMGLAGVTDTQYF. The DNA of the CDR3 is TGTGCCAGCAGCATGGGACTAGCGGGAGTTACAGATACGCAGTATTTT.

V gene TRBV7-2 combines with J gene TRBJ1-2; 7 bases agree with TRBD1. Germline V gene data show CDR1 as SGHTA and CDR2 as FQGNSA. The CDR3 runs to 13 residues. The J segment lost 6 bases and the V segment lost 7 bases, leaving 8 bases of the junction unmatched. The CDR3 loop is CASKRSQGDGYTF. CDR3 in DNA: TGTGCCAGCAAAAGGAGTCAGGGGGATGGCTACACCTTC.

This rearrangement joins TRBV10-3 to TRBJ2-1; TRBD2 is a possible D gene (7 bases). CDR1 and CDR2 (germline): ENHRY, SYGVKD. The V end lost 6 bases, the J end lost 3 bases, and 15 bases lay between the germline ends. The CDR3 spans 15 residues. The CDR3 reads CAISEGGGGYNEQFF. In DNA, the CDR3 is TGTGCCATCAGCGAAGGCGGGGGCGGCTACAATGAGCAGTTCTTC.